This entry describes one TCR beta chain. The data derive from a study of blood T cell repertoires in COVID-19. Study overall: Donors in the United States, Italy and Spain gave samples during acute or convalescent COVID-19.

The repertoire was sequenced with immunoSEQ multiplex PCR; TCRdb's copy has only in-frame clones and lacks some. The data show 250,000 to 300,000 clones, around 90% seen once. This CDR3 spans 15 amino acids. J lost 8 bases, V lost 6 bases, and 10 bases had no gene match. Germline V gene sequence: CDR1 SNHLY, CDR2 FYNNEI. The TCR was taken from a woman aged 60-70 years in a cohort exposed to, infected with or recovered from COVID-19 (not recorded which). The sequencing input was PBMCs or T cells enriched from blood (not recorded which). The V and J genes are TRBV2 and TRBJ1-4, with TRBD1 matching 9 bases. As DNA, the CDR3 is TGTGCCAGCAGGGGACAGGGCTTGGACGGCGAAAAACTGTTTTTT. Translating it yields CASRGQGLDGEKLFF.